This entry lists 30 T cell receptor beta chains sequenced from one sample in a study of T cells in Graves' hyperthyroidism and ophthalmopathy. RNA transcripts were the template for amplifying TCR beta CDR3 regions. Researchers ran a first-round RT-PCR on the TCR CDR3 using the HTBI primer set. Via MiXCR, TCRdb re-called the multiplex PCR reads, giving one row per CDR3 protein. The table records about 360,000 distinct CDR3 sequences, roughly 13% of them present only once. Sample: blood. The source of these receptors is a woman aged 18 to 35 with Graves' hyperthyroidism.

V and J are TRBV14 and TRBJ2-3, with D possibly matching TRBD2 (5 bases). This CDR3 region has 16 residues. Trimming left V 5 bases short and J 2 bases short, with 17 bases between. Germline-derived CDR1 and CDR2 are SGHDN and FVKESK. The CDR3 reads CASSTAGQIYTDTQYF. Written as DNA, the CDR3 is TGTGCCAGCAGCACCGCGGGCCAAATATACACAGATACGCAGTATTTT.

This clonotype has a count of ten or more. The chain is built from TRBV9 and TRBJ2-7; TRBD2 is a possible D gene (6 bases). Germline V gene data show CDR1 as SGDLS and CDR2 as YYNGEE. The CDR3 totals 15 residues. Trimming cost V 3 bases and J 0 bases, with 13 bases left between them. CDR3 protein: CASSGAGTDSYEQYF. The CDR3 nucleotides are TGTGCCAGCAGCGGAGCCGGGACTGACTCCTACGAGCAGTACTTC.

This clonotype has ten or more counts. This rearrangement joins TRBV6-6 to TRBJ2-7; D unresolved. V lost 2 bases and J lost 3, with 14 bases in between. Germline CDR1 reads MNHNY; CDR2 reads SVGAGI (reference sequence). This CDR3 has 15 residues. The CDR3 DNA reads as TGTGCCAGCAGTTACCTAGGCGGCGGAAACTACGAGCAGTACTTC. It yields the protein CASSYLGGGNYEQYF.

This chain connects TRBV5-5 to TRBJ2-2, with D hard to call. V lost 0 bases to trimming and J lost 5 bases, with 11 bases between them. Germline V gene data show CDR1 as SGHKS and CDR2 as YYEKEE (reference sequence). The CDR3 is 15 residues long. Written as DNA, the CDR3 is TGTGCCAGCAGCTTGGGGCCCGGGCGGACCGGGGAGCTGTTTTTT. Protein sequence: CASSLGPGRTGELFF.

This clonotype was recorded at least ten times. This rearrangement joins TRBV10-3 to TRBJ2-5, with 8 bases aligning to TRBD1. The CDR3 has 15 amino acids. V shed 6 bases and J 6 bases; nucleotides not matched to a gene: 12. The germline V gene has CDR1 ENHRY and CDR2 SYGVKD. CDR3 sequence: CAIRFDAGQGQTQYF. In nucleotides, the CDR3 is TGTGCCATCAGGTTTGACGCAGGACAGGGTCAGACCCAGTACTTC.

The rearrangement joins TRBV6-9 to TRBJ2-3, with D possibly being TRBD1 or TRBD2 (7 bases each). CDR1 is MNHGY, CDR2 SVAAGI, per germline. The V end lost 7 bases, the J end lost 6 bases, and 20 bases lay between the germline ends. The CDR3 length is 15 residues. Written as DNA, the CDR3 is TGTGCCAGCATTTTCCCAGGGGGGGGCCGGGATACGCAGTATTTT. Protein sequence: CASIFPGGGRDTQYF.

This clonotype came up a few times. The chain combines TRBV27 with TRBJ1-2; a weak D match, TRBD1 (6 bases). Between the trimmed V and J ends, which lost 2 bases and 6 bases, there was a span of 16 bases. Germline V lookup: CDR1 MNHEY, CDR2 SMNVEV (reference sequence). The CDR3 consists of 15 residues. The CDR3 region has the DNA TGTGCCAGCAGTTTACAACCCGACAGGCCTAATGGCTACACCTTC. Translated: CASSLQPDRPNGYTF.

The table lists this clonotype with many counts. The chain combines TRBV20-1 with TRBJ2-5; the D is unclear. This CDR3 spans 14 amino acids. Germline CDR1 is DFQATT and CDR2 is SNEGSKA (reference sequence). The V end lost 6 bases, the J end lost 2 bases, and 16 bases lay between the germline ends. This chain's CDR3 is CSARGPGVQETQYF. The CDR3 nucleotides are TGCAGTGCCCGTGGGCCAGGAGTACAAGAGACCCAGTACTTC.

In this sample, this clonotype turned up many times. The chain joins TRBV12-3 or TRBV12-4 to TRBJ1-1; D call uncertain. V dropped 1 base and J dropped 5 bases, with 11 bases sitting between them. The CDR3 is 14 amino acids. This CDR3 is CASSLGSAGTEAFF. CDR3 nucleotide sequence: TGTGCCAGCAGTTTAGGGTCGGCGGGAACTGAAGCTTTCTTT.

This clonotype showed up many times. The chain uses TRBV12-3 or TRBV12-4 and TRBJ1-6, with D perhaps TRBD1 (5 bases). The CDR3 runs 16 residues. V was shortened by 6 bases and J by 11 bases, with 23 bases between the two germline ends. CDR3 DNA: TGTGCCAGCAGCGCAGCGCAGGGCATCCGGGGCCCACCCCTCCACTTT. This gives the protein CASSAAQGIRGPPLHF.

On this clonotype itself: A read error may be the cause here, since a much bigger clone is one base away. The chain links TRBV12-3 or TRBV12-4 to TRBJ1-4, with D possibly matching TRBD1 (5 bases). CDR3 length: 15 amino acids. Between the trimmed V and J ends, which lost 8 bases and 5 bases, there was a span of 18 bases. CDR3 in DNA: TGTGCCAGCCGTACCCCAGGGAACGCGAATGAAAAACTGTTTTTT. It encodes CASRTPGNANEKLFF.

This clonotype was counted only a few times. The V call is TRBV20-1, the J call TRBJ2-7; possible D gene TRBD1, 6 bases. Trimming stripped 2 bases from V and 2 bases from J, with 13 bases between. The CDR3 is made up of 14 amino acids. CDR1 is DFQATT and CDR2 is SNEGSKA in the germline V gene (reference sequence). The CDR3 here is CSARKPGQPYEQYF. DNA for the CDR3: TGCAGTGCTAGAAAACCCGGACAGCCCTACGAGCAGTACTTC.

V and J are TRBV19 and TRBJ2-2; 9 nucleotides line up with TRBD2. The germline gives CDR1 LNHDA, CDR2 SQIVND (reference sequence). V dropped 2 bases and J dropped 2; count of bases not matched to a gene: 3. The length of the CDR3 is 16 residues. DNA of the CDR3: TGTGCCAGTAGTATAAGACTAGCGGACAACACCGGGGAGCTGTTTTTT. Translating gives CASSIRLADNTGELFF.

The sample holds many counts of this clonotype. This chain connects TRBV20-1 to TRBJ1-2, with 7 bases matching TRBD1. The length of the CDR3 is 16 residues. V shed 6 bases and J 1 base; nucleotides not matched to a gene: 14. Per the germline V gene, CDR1 is DFQATT and CDR2 is SNEGSKA (reference sequence). CDR3 amino acids: CSAPPWTGPYNYGYTF. The CDR3 nucleotides read TGCAGTGCCCCTCCCTGGACAGGACCTTATAACTATGGCTACACCTTC.

In its sample, this clonotype was seen many times. CDR3 coding DNA: TGCAGTGCCGAGATTTTAGGCACTGAAGCTTTCTTT. Translation: CSAEILGTEAFF. The chain carries TRBV20-1 and TRBJ1-1; D is ambiguous. The CDR3 has 12 amino acids. Trimming left V 6 bases short and J 4 bases short, with 12 bases between. The germline V gene has CDR1 DFQATT and CDR2 SNEGSKA (reference sequence).

This clonotype was counted ten times or more. DNA of the CDR3: TGTGCCAGCTCACCACTGGACTCCCGCCCTGAGACCCAGTACTTC. Protein: CASSPLDSRPETQYF. The genes are TRBV18 and TRBJ2-5; possibly TRBD2 for D (5 bases). Germline V CDR1 and CDR2: KGHSH, LQKENI. The CDR3 is made up of 15 amino acids. With 1 base removed from V and 5 bases from J, the gap between germline ends came to 14 bases. Variable domain in full (rest from reference TRBV18 and TRBJ2-5): NAGVMQNPRHLVRRRGQEARLRCSPMKGHSHVYWYRQLPEEGLKFMVYLQKENIIDESGMPKERFSAEFPKEGPSILRIQQVVRGDSAAYFCASSPLDSRPETQYFGPGTRLLVL.

The CDR3 region is CASSLGLAGGGDGELFF. Written as DNA, the CDR3 is TGTGCCAGCAGCTTGGGACTAGCGGGAGGCGGGGACGGGGAGCTGTTTTTT. The gene calls are TRBV9 and TRBJ2-2, with 15 bases matching TRBD2. The CDR3 length is 17 residues. V lost 4 bases and J lost 7; bases outside the gene matches: 8. Germline CDR1 and CDR2: SGDLS and YYNGEE. Looking up the rest from reference TRBV9 and TRBJ2-2 gives the full variable domain: DSGVTQTPKHLITATGQRVTLRCSPRSGDLSVYWYQQSLDQGLQFLIQYYNGEERAKGNILERFSAQQFPDLHSELNLSSLELGDSALYFCASSLGLAGGGDGELFFGEGSRLTVL.

The chain has TRBV12-3 or TRBV12-4 and TRBJ2-1, with 7 nucleotides matching TRBD1. The CDR3 spans 14 residues. Trimming took 4 bases from V and 6 from J; bases not matched to a gene: 6. CDR3 DNA: TGTGCCAGCAGTTACAGGGGTAGGGCCAATGAGCAGTTCTTC. This translates into CASSYRGRANEQFF.

In this sample, this clonotype turned up many times. V and J are TRBV30 and TRBJ2-7; tentative D call: TRBD1 (6 bases). The ends were cut back, 2 bases at V and 3 bases at J, with 17 bases in the middle. Germline V gives CDR1 GTSNPN, CDR2 SVGIG (reference sequence). This CDR3 has 15 amino acids. CDR3 in amino acids: CAWSLWIRGRYEQYF. CDR3 in DNA: TGTGCCTGGAGTTTATGGATCAGGGGCCGCTACGAGCAGTACTTC.

The chain combines TRBV7-9 with TRBJ2-3; either TRBD1 or TRBD2 may fit D (7 bases each). The CDR3 length is 16 residues. V was trimmed by 5 bases and J by 0 bases, leaving 15 bases between them. Germline V gene lookup returns CDR1 SEHNR and CDR2 FQNEAQ (reference sequence). CDR3 bases: TGTGCCAGCAGCCCCAGGGGGGGTTTAAGCACAGATACGCAGTATTTT. It is translated as CASSPRGGLSTDTQYF.

As concerns this clonotype: Just one base apart from a much larger clone, this may be a read error. The genes are TRBV20-1 and TRBJ2-5; tentatively, D is TRBD1 (6 bases). Germline V CDR1 and CDR2: DFQATT, SNEGSKA (reference sequence). Trimming took off 0 bases at V and 4 bases at J, with 9 bases between the two ends. The CDR3 length is 13 residues. CDR3 amino acids: CSARDAQGETQYF. The CDR3 nucleotides read TGCAGTGCTAGAGACGCACAGGGAGAGACCCAGTACTTC.

This clonotype was detected ten times or more. This chain links TRBV7-8 with TRBJ1-2, with 9 positions matching TRBD1. CDR3 size: 17 residues. Germline assignment: CDR1 SGHVS and CDR2 FQNEAQ. Trimming cost V 5 bases and J 6 bases; bases outside gene matches: 16. The CDR3 loop reads CASSHGTGRGLLDGYTF. The CDR3 DNA follows: TGTGCCAGCAGCCACGGGACAGGGAGGGGGCTCCTGGATGGCTACACCTTC.

Concerning this clonotype: Just one base apart from a much larger clone, this may be a read error. This CDR3 reads CSSRPVLNYGYTF. The CDR3, as DNA: TGTTCCAGCCGACCGGTTCTTAACTATGGCTACACCTTC. V is TRBV28 and J is TRBJ1-2, with no clear D. Germline CDR1 MDHEN, CDR2 SYDVKM. The CDR3 totals 13 residues.

This clonotype was seen ten or more times. The genes are TRBV2 and TRBJ2-3; maybe TRBD1 (5 bases). Germline loops: CDR1 SNHLY, CDR2 FYNNEI. The CDR3 contains 13 residues. V was pared by 3 bases and J by 1 base, with 5 bases between. The CDR3 here is CASSDRGTDTQYF. The CDR3, as DNA: TGTGCCAGCAGTGACAGGGGCACAGATACGCAGTATTTT.

This clonotype was seen at least ten times. This chain uses TRBV6-5 with TRBJ1-2; tentative D call: TRBD1 (6 bases). V lost 1 base and J 2 bases, leaving 11 bases between the germline ends. The germline CDR1 and CDR2 sequences are MNHEY and SVGAGI. The CDR3 spans 15 residues. CDR3 sequence reads: CASSYWRTENYGYTF. Here the CDR3 DNA reads TGTGCCAGCAGTTACTGGCGGACAGAGAACTATGGCTACACCTTC.

The table lists this clonotype with many counts. V and J are TRBV11-2 and TRBJ1-1; 7 nucleotides agree with TRBD1. CDR3 length: 12 residues. CDR1 and CDR2 from the germline V gene are SGHAT and FQNNGV. Unmatched junction bases numbered 5, after V lost 5 bases and J lost 8 bases. The CDR3 nucleotides are TGTGCCAGCAGCCTACAGGGGTCCGAAGCTTTCTTT. Amino acid sequence: CASSLQGSEAFF. The whole variable domain, remainder taken from reference TRBV11-2 and TRBJ1-1, is EAGVAQSPRYKIIEKRQSVAFWCNPISGHATLYWYQQILGQGPKLLIQFQNNGVVDDSQLPKDRFSAERLKGVDSTLKIQPAKLEDSAVYLCASSLQGSEAFFGQGTRLTVV.

This clonotype was picked up many times. The CDR3 spells CASSLLAGGYEQYF. The CDR3 region has the DNA TGTGCCAGCAGTTTACTAGCGGGGGGCTACGAGCAGTACTTC. The chain has TRBV27 and TRBJ2-7, with 11 bases identical to TRBD2. Germline CDR1 MNHEY, CDR2 SMNVEV (reference sequence). Unmatched junction bases numbered 0, after V lost 2 bases and J lost 3 bases. The length of the CDR3 is 14 residues.

This clonotype appeared many times. The CDR3 sequence: CASSSLRYEQFF. DNA of the CDR3: TGTGCCAGCAGTTCCCTCCGGTATGAGCAGTTCTTC. The J gene is TRBJ2-1, the V gene TRBV6-1, with D unresolved. This CDR3 is built from 12 residues. V lost 5 bases to trimming and J lost 8 bases, with 10 bases between them. Germline assignment: CDR1 MNHNS and CDR2 SASEGT.

This rearrangement joins TRBV20-1 to TRBJ2-5; TRBD2 matches 12 bases. Trimming removed 0 bases from V and 5 bases from J; junction bases left unmatched: 19. This CDR3 comprises 20 residues. Germline values: CDR1 DFQATT, CDR2 SNEGSKA (reference sequence). CDR3 nucleotides: TGCAGTGCTAGAGATAGTGGGCTAGCGGGAGGGCCTGGGACCTCTGAGACCCAGTACTTC. This encodes CSARDSGLAGGPGTSETQYF.

Only one count was recorded for this clonotype. This may be a read error: a much more frequent sequence differs by one nucleotide. This chain uses TRBV6-5 with TRBJ2-7; no clear D gene. The better agreement between TRBJ2-1 and the DNA end casts doubt on the J call. Per germline, CDR1 MNHEY and CDR2 SVGAGI. The CDR3 totals 13 residues. The CDR3 coding sequence is TGTGCCAGCAGTTACCTTCTAGGCTACGAGCAGTTCTTC. Translated, it gives CASSYLLGYEQFF.